This TCR beta chain was sequenced for a study of post-analysis software for immune sequencing data. With respect to this clonotype: Its antigen remains unknown. The junction and the germline gene differ at one end; a read error may be behind it.

CDR3 size: 12 residues. Germline V gene sequence: CDR1 SGHRS, CDR2 YFSETQ. General study results and limits: When patients were compared with controls, about 5 TRBV segments were more frequent, TRBV5-6, TRBV5-1 and TRBV20-1 among them. Significantly lower normalized Chao1 diversity was seen in multiple sclerosis patients than in controls.

The TCR beta cDNA libraries carried unique molecular identifiers. MiXCR was run by TCRdb on the PCR reads, yielding one entry per CDR3 protein. Found here are a few hundred thousand distinct CDR3 sequences, approximately 33% of them singletons; the top ten hold over 10%. Source material: blood. The J gene is TRBJ2-1, the V gene TRBV5-1, with D unclear. The receptor was derived from a girl aged 10 to 17 with multiple sclerosis. The CDR3 bases are TGCGCCAGCAGCACAAACTGGAATGAGCAGTGCTTC. It encodes CASSTNWNEQCF.